The 3 T cell receptor beta chains below were found in one sample sequenced in a study of cytomegalovirus exposure and HLA in healthy donors. Use of 60 Vbeta and 13 Jbeta primers characterized the PCR. Generated by immunoSEQ multiplex PCR, the TCRdb table keeps only in-frame clones and is missing some. Here the sample spans about 190,000 clones, 80% to 85% being singletons. Sequencing was done on a sample of PBMCs. These TCRs come from a woman aged 18 to 35 in good health and CMV-seronegative.

This clone was found once. V and J are TRBV7-9 and TRBJ2-3; 11 nucleotides align to TRBD2. The germline V gene encodes CDR1 SEHNR and CDR2 FQNEAQ (reference sequence). The trim removed 5 bases at V and 6 bases at J, leaving 7 bases unmatched. The CDR3 runs 15 residues. The CDR3 here is CASSKTSGIEDTQYF. CDR3 nucleotides: TGTGCCAGCAGCAAGACTAGCGGGATTGAGGATACGCAGTATTTT.

The V and J genes are TRBV6-5 and TRBJ2-7, with D uncertain. Germline V lookup: CDR1 MNHEY, CDR2 SVGAGI. This CDR3 region has 11 residues. V was clipped by 4 bases and J by 4 bases, with 5 bases between them. CDR3 DNA: TGTGCCAGCAGTTTCCGTTACGAGCAGTACTTC. Translated, it gives CASSFRYEQYF.

The chain carries TRBV5-6 and TRBJ1-6, with TRBD1 as a possible D gene (6 bases). Trimming pared 1 base from V and 11 bases from J, leaving 16 bases between. CDR1 is SGHDT, CDR2 YYEEEE, per germline. The CDR3 runs to 15 residues. CDR3 nucleotide sequence: TGTGCCAGCAGCTTGATGATTCAGGGGAACCCACCCCTCCACTTT. Translation gives CASSLMIQGNPPLHF.